What follows describes a single T cell receptor (beta chain). The target of this receptor is not known. It has no much larger one-base neighbor in the sample; base qualities were not kept. This entry comes from a study of blood T cell repertoires in COVID-19 (dated by TCRdb to the early 2020s). Broadly, across the study: The collaborator samples originated in the United States, Italy and Spain and spanned the acute and convalescent phases of COVID-19. Samples came from the ongoing ImmuneRACE study (first 160 participants) plus 1,254 subjects from 6 global collaborators. The material from the prospective study consisted of cDNA or gDNA derived from T cells, B-cell-depleted T cells, or PBMCs. Where available, HLA class I and class II types were obtained from metadata supplied by the sample provider rather than from assay-based typing. The repertoires were released in a freely available public database meant as a resource for research on the immune response to SARS-CoV-2. A de-identified subject ID, COVID-19 status, age in years and sex were almost always included in the sample metadata. The dataset comprised deeply sampled blood TCRbeta repertoires from subjects exposed to, actively infected with, or recovered from COVID-19. What the research found in general, with its limitations: The amount of clinical and demographic metadata varied by source and participant and was provided uncurated.

Measured from the cysteine to the phenylalanine, the CDR3 is 15 residues long. The read is trimmed to its CDR3 DNA, 45 bases read in frame from base 1. Taken from the germline V gene, the CDR1 and CDR2 loops are MRHNA and SNTAGT. Trimming leaves V shorter by 4 bases and J shorter by 8 bases, with the junction holding 7 bases beyond the gene matches. TCRbeta CDR3 regions were amplified from genomic DNA by means of the immunoSEQ Assay, a bias-controlled multiplex PCR. Processing in the source paper ran as follows. The number of nucleated cells in each sample was estimated by amplification of reference gene primers within the assay. Sequence reads were collapsed and filtered to measure the absolute abundance of every unique TCRbeta CDR3 rearrangement. Productive Simpson clonality was computed per sample as the square root of Simpson's diversity index over productive rearrangements. Not all clones reach the TCRdb copy of this immuneACCESS table, which keeps in-frame sequences only. Checked studies attribute under half of the gap to unresolved V genes and leave the rest unexplained. V, J and clone size derive from that table, while D and trimming were established from the DNA sequence. The sample profile shows around 55,000 clones; more than 80% of them were found once. Of the sample, around 14% falls within the top ten clones.

Each collaborating institution followed its own protocols to collect whole blood in K2EDTA tubes. For TCRbeta analysis, collaborator samples were shipped as frozen whole blood, as isolated PBMCs, or as DNA extracted from either sample type. This receptor chain uses TRBV6-4 and TRBJ2-1, with 11 bases matching TRBD1. This TCR came from a human donor with active COVID-19. The donor label of this sample is uncertain. The sequencing sample was made of peripheral blood. The DNA reads TGTGCCAGCAGTGTTTCCGGGACAGGGGGTCATGAGCAGTTCTTC. This gives the protein CASSVSGTGGHEQFF.